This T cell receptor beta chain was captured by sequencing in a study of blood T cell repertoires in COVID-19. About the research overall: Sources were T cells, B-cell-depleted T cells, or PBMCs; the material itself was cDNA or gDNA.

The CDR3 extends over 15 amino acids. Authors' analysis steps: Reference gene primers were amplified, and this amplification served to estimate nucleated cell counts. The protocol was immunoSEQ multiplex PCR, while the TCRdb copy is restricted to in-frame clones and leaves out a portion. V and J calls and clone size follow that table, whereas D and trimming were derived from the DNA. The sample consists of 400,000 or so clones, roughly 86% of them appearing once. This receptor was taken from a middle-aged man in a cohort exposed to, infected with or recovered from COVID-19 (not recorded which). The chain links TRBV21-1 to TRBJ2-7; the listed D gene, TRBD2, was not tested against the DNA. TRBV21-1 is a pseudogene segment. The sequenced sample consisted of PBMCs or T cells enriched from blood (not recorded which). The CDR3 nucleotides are TGTGCCAGCAGCAAAGACCTAGCGGGGGACTACGAGCAGTACTTC. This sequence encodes CASSKDLAGDYEQYF.